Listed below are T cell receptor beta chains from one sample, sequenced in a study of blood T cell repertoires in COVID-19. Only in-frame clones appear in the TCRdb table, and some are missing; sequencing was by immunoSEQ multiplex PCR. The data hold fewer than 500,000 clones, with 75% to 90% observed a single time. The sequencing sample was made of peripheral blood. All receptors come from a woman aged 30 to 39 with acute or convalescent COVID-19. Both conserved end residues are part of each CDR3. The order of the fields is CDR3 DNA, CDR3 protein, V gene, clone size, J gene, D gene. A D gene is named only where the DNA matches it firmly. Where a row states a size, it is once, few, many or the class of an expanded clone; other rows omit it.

DNA: TGTGCCAGCAGCCAAGAGCATTTTCGGACGGACAGCATGGATTCACCCCTCCACTTT; CDR3: CASSQEHFRTDSMDSPLHF; V: TRBV7-3; size: .; J: TRBJ1-6; D: .
DNA: TGTGCCAGCGGAACAGGGAACTTACGAGCTTTCTTT; CDR3: CASGTGNLRAFF; V: TRBV12-3/TRBV12-4; size: .; J: TRBJ1-1; D: .
DNA: TGCAGCGTTGAAGAGGGACGGGGGGGTAATGAGCAGTTCTTC; CDR3: CSVEEGRGGNEQFF; V: TRBV29-1; size: .; J: TRBJ2-1; D: TRBD2
DNA: TGTGCCAGCAGTATTAGCGGGGCCCCAGATACGCAGTATTTT; CDR3: CASSISGAPDTQYF; V: TRBV27; size: .; J: TRBJ2-3; D: TRBD2
DNA: TGTGCCAGCAGCGGCACCAGGGGGCTAACTGAAGCTTTCTTT; CDR3: CASSGTRGLTEAFF; V: TRBV9; size: few; J: TRBJ1-1; D: TRBD1
DNA: TGCGCCAGCAGTGGCTCGAGGGGCTACACCTTC; CDR3: CASSGSRGYTF; V: TRBV5-1; size: .; J: TRBJ1-2; D: .
DNA: TGTGCCAGCAGTTCCTCTAGCGGGGGGATGTATGGCTACACCTTC; CDR3: CASSSSSGGMYGYTF; V: TRBV27; size: .; J: TRBJ1-2; D: .
DNA: TGTGCCAGTAGTATAGATAGTAAGGGACTAGCGGGGGGGCCCTACAATGAGCAGTTCTTC; CDR3: CASSIDSKGLAGGPYNEQFF; V: TRBV19; size: .; J: TRBJ2-1; D: TRBD2
DNA: TGTGCCAGCAGTCGTCAGGGCTCCCATCAGCCCCAGCATTTT; CDR3: CASSRQGSHQPQHF; V: TRBV6-5; size: .; J: TRBJ1-5; D: .
DNA: TGTGCCAGCAGCCTTGGGACAACAAGCACAGATACGCAGTATTTT; CDR3: CASSLGTTSTDTQYF; V: TRBV5-8; size: .; J: TRBJ2-3; D: .
DNA: TGTGCCAGCAACGCCAGGGGCACAGATACGCAGTATTTT; CDR3: CASNARGTDTQYF; V: TRBV12-3/TRBV12-4; size: .; J: TRBJ2-3; D: .
DNA: TGTGCCAGCAGTCTGTCGTTAGGGAGGGACAATGAGCAGTTCTTC; CDR3: CASSLSLGRDNEQFF; V: TRBV7-3; size: once; J: TRBJ2-1; D: TRBD2
DNA: TGTGCCAGCAGCTTAGAACAGGGGGTTACCTACGAGCAGTACTTC; CDR3: CASSLEQGVTYEQYF; V: TRBV11-2; size: .; J: TRBJ2-7; D: TRBD1
DNA: TGTGCCAGCAGCTTCGACGGAGATGGTTACGAGCAGTACTTC; CDR3: CASSFDGDGYEQYF; V: TRBV7-2; size: .; J: TRBJ2-7; D: .
DNA: TGCAGCGCTAGCGGGGGCGAGGAGACCCAGTACTTC; CDR3: CSASGGEETQYF; V: TRBV29-1; size: .; J: TRBJ2-5; D: TRBD2
DNA: TGTGCCAGCAGCCCCCGGGACAGAAACTATGGCTACACCTTC; CDR3: CASSPRDRNYGYTF; V: TRBV7-9; size: .; J: TRBJ1-2; D: TRBD1
DNA: TGTGTCAGAAGACGTTTTAGCCATAACACTGAAGCTTTCTTT; CDR3: CVRRRFSHNTEAFF; V: TRBV7-5; size: .; J: TRBJ1-1; D: .
DNA: TGTGCCAGCTCACCCCAGTCAGGGCGGTCTCGAATTTATGGCTACACCTTC; CDR3: CASSPQSGRSRIYGYTF; V: TRBV18; size: .; J: TRBJ1-2; D: .
DNA: TGTGCCAGCAGCTCATTCACACCTCAGTACAATGAGCAGTTCTTC; CDR3: CASSSFTPQYNEQFF; V: TRBV6-5; size: .; J: TRBJ2-1; D: .
DNA: TGTGCCAGCAGTCCAGTCCTGAACACTGAAGCTTTCTTT; CDR3: CASSPVLNTEAFF; V: TRBV28; size: .; J: TRBJ1-1; D: .
DNA: TGTGCCAGTAGTTCGCCGACAGGGGGAGAGACCCAGTACTTC; CDR3: CASSSPTGGETQYF; V: TRBV19; size: once; J: TRBJ2-5; D: TRBD1
DNA: TGTGCCAGCAGCTTGGTGGGGGGGCTAGGGTCGGACACCGGGGAGCTGTTTTTT; CDR3: CASSLVGGLGSDTGELFF; V: TRBV5-5; size: .; J: TRBJ2-2; D: .
DNA: TGTGCCAGCAGCTTAGTGATCCGGGTCGGAAACACCGGGGAGCTGTTTTTT; CDR3: CASSLVIRVGNTGELFF; V: TRBV7-6; size: .; J: TRBJ2-2; D: .
DNA: TGCAGTGCTACCCGAGCGGGTGAGCAGTTCTTC; CDR3: CSATRAGEQFF; V: TRBV20-1; size: .; J: TRBJ2-1; D: .
DNA: TGCGCCAGCAGTGAAGGGACAGGGAAATACGAGCAGTACTTC; CDR3: CASSEGTGKYEQYF; V: TRBV10-1; size: .; J: TRBJ2-7; D: TRBD1
DNA: TGCGCCAGCAGCTTGGAAGGGAGAGGTAGTAATCAGCCCCAGCATTTT; CDR3: CASSLEGRGSNQPQHF; V: TRBV5-1; size: few; J: TRBJ1-5; D: .
DNA: TGTGCCAGCAGACAGGGGAATGAGCAGTTCTTC; CDR3: CASRQGNEQFF; V: TRBV2; size: .; J: TRBJ2-1; D: TRBD1
DNA: TGCGCCAGCAGCCCCGAGTTTGGGCAGGGGGACTCCTACGAGCAGTACTTC; CDR3: CASSPEFGQGDSYEQYF; V: TRBV5-1; size: .; J: TRBJ2-7; D: TRBD1
DNA: TGTGCCAGCGGGACAGGGGGTTTGGGAAACACTGAAGCTTTCTTT; CDR3: CASGTGGLGNTEAFF; V: TRBV7-6; size: .; J: TRBJ1-1; D: TRBD1
DNA: TGCAGCGGTCACAGGGGAACGTTCACTGAAGCTTTCTTT; CDR3: CSGHRGTFTEAFF; V: TRBV29-1; size: .; J: TRBJ1-1; D: TRBD1
DNA: TGTGCTAGTGGTCCCGGACTACAAAGGAGCGAAAAACTGTTTTTT; CDR3: CASGPGLQRSEKLFF; V: TRBV12-5; size: .; J: TRBJ1-4; D: .
DNA: TGCGCCAGCAGCGAAACAGGGGGCCCCAGCACAGATACGCAGTATTTT; CDR3: CASSETGGPSTDTQYF; V: TRBV5-1; size: .; J: TRBJ2-3; D: TRBD1
DNA: TGTGCCAGCAGCCCCGGGACAGGGGTTTCACCCCTCCACTTT; CDR3: CASSPGTGVSPLHF; V: TRBV6-5; size: .; J: TRBJ1-6; D: TRBD1
DNA: TGTGCCAGCAGCCAACATTTAGGCGGGGCCCCAGATACGCAGTATTTT; CDR3: CASSQHLGGAPDTQYF; V: TRBV3-1/TRBV3-2; size: .; J: TRBJ2-3; D: .